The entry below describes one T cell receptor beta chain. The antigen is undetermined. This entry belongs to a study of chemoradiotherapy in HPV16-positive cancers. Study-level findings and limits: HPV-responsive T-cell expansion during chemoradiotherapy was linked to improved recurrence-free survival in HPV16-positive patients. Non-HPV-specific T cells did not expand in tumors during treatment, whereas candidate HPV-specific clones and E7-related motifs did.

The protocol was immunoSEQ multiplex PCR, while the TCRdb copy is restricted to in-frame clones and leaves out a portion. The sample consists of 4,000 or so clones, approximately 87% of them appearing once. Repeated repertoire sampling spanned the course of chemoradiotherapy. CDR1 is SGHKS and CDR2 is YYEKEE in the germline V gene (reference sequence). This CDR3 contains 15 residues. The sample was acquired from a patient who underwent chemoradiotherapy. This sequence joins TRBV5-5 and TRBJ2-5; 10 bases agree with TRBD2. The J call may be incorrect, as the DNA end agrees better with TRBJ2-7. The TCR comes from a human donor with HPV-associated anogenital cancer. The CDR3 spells CASSSTGLAFYEQYF. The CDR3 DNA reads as TGTGCCAGCAGCAGTACGGGACTAGCGTTCTACGAGCAGTACTTC.